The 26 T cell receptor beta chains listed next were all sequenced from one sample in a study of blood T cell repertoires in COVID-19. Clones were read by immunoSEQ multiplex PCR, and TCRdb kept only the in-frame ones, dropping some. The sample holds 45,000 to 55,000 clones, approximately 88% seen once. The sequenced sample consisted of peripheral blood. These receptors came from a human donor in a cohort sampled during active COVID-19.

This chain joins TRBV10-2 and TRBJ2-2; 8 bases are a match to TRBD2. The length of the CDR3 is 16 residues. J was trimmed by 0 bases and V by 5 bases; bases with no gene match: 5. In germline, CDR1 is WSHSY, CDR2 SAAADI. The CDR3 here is CASSTSSGSNTGELFF. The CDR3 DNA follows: TGCGCCAGCAGTACTTCTAGCGGGTCGAACACCGGGGAGCTGTTTTTT.

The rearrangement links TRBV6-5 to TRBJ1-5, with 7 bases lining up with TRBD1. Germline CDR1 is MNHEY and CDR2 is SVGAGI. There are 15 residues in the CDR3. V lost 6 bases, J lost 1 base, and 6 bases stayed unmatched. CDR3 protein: CASRADRVSNQPQHF. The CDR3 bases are TGTGCCAGCAGGGCCGACAGGGTCAGCAATCAGCCCCAGCATTTT.

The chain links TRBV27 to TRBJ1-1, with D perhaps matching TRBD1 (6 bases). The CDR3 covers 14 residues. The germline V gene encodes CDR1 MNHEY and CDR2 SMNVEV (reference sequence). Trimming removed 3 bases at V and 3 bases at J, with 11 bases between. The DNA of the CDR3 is TGTGCCAGCAGTTTCCAGGGGTGGGACACTGAAGCTTTCTTT. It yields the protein CASSFQGWDTEAFF.

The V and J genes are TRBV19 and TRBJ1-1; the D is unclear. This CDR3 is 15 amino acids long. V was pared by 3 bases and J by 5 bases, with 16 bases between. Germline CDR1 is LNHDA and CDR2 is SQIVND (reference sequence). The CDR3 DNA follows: TGTGCCAGTAGTATTATGACCGGTTTGACAACTGAAGCTTTCTTT. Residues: CASSIMTGLTTEAFF. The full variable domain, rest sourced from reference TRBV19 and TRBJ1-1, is DGGITQSPKYLFRKEGQNVTLSCEQNLNHDAMYWYRQDPGQGLRLIYYSQIVNDFQKGDIAEGYSVSREKKESFPLTVTSAQKNPTAFYLCASSIMTGLTTEAFFGQGTRLTVV.

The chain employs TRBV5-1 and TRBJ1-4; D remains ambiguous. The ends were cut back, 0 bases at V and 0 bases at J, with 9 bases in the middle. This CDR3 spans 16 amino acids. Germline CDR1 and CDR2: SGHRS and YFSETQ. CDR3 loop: CASSLEAVATNEKLFF. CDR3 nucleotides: TGCGCCAGCAGCTTGGAGGCGGTAGCAACTAATGAAAAACTGTTTTTT. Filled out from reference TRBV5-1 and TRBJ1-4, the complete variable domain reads KAGVTQTPRYLIKTRGQQVTLSCSPISGHRSVSWYQQTPGQGLQFLFEYFSETQRNKGNFPGRFSGRQFSNSRSEMNVSTLELGDSALYLCASSLEAVATNEKLFFGSGTQLSVL.

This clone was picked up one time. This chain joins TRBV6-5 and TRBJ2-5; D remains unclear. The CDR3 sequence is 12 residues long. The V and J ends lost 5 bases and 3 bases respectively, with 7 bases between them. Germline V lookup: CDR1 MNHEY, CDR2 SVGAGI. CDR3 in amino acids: CASSPSKETQYF. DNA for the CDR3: TGTGCCAGCAGTCCATCAAAAGAGACCCAGTACTTC.

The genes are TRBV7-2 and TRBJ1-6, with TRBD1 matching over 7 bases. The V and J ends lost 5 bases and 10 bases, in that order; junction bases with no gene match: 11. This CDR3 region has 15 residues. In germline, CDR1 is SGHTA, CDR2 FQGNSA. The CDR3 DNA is TGTGCCAGCAGCACCCGACAGGGCGTCGGCTCACCCCTCCACTTT. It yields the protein CASSTRQGVGSPLHF. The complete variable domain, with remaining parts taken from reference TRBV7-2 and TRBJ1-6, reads GAGVSQSPSNKVTEKGKDVELRCDPISGHTALYWYRQSLGQGLEFLIYFQGNSAPDKSGLPSDRFSAERTGGSVSTLTIQRTQQEDSAVYLCASSTRQGVGSPLHFGNGTRLTVT.

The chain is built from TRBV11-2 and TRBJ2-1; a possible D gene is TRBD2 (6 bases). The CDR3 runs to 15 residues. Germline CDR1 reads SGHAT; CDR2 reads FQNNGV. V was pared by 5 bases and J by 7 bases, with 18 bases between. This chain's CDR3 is CASSLSRTTVNEQFF. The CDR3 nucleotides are TGTGCCAGCAGCCTTAGCCGGACTACTGTGAATGAGCAGTTCTTC. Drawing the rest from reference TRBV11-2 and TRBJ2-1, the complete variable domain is EAGVAQSPRYKIIEKRQSVAFWCNPISGHATLYWYQQILGQGPKLLIQFQNNGVVDDSQLPKDRFSAERLKGVDSTLKIQPAKLEDSAVYLCASSLSRTTVNEQFFGPGTRLTVL.

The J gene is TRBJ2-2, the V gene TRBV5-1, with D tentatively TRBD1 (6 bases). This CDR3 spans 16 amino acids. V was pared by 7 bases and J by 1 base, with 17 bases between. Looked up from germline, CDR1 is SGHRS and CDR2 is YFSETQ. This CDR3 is CASGLSGAGNTGELFF. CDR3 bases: TGCGCCAGCGGGCTCTCAGGGGCTGGGAACACCGGGGAGCTGTTTTTT.

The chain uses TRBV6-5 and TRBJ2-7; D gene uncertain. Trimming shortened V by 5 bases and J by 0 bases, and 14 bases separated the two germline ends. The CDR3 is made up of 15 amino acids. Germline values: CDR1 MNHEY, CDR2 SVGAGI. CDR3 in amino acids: CASSKLVVNSYEQYF. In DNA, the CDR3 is TGTGCCAGCAGTAAGCTTGTAGTTAACTCCTACGAGCAGTACTTC.

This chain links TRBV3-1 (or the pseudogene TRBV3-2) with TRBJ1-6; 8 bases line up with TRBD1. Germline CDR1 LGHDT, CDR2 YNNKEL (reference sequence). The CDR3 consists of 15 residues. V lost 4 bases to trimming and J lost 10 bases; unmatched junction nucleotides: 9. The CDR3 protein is CASSLRQGPGSPLHF. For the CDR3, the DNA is TGTGCCAGCAGCCTTCGACAGGGGCCGGGATCACCCCTCCACTTT.

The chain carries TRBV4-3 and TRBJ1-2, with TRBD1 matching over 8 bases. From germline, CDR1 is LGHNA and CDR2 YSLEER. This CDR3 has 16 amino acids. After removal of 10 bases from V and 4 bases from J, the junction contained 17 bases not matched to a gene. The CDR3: CAIPALPGGFGYGYTF. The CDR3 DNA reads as TGCGCCATCCCAGCCCTCCCAGGGGGCTTCGGCTATGGCTACACCTTC.

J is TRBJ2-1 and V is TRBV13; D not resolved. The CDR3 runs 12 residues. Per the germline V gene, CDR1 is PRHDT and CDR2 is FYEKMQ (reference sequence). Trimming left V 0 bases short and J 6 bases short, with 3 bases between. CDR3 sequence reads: CASSLGSNEQFF. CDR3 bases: TGTGCCAGCAGCTTAGGCAGCAATGAGCAGTTCTTC. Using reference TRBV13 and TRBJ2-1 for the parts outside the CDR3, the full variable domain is AAGVIQSPRHLIKEKRETATLKCYPIPRHDTVYWYQQGPGQDPQFLISFYEKMQSDKGSIPDRFSAQQFSDYHSELNMSSLELGDSALYFCASSLGSNEQFFGPGTRLTVL.

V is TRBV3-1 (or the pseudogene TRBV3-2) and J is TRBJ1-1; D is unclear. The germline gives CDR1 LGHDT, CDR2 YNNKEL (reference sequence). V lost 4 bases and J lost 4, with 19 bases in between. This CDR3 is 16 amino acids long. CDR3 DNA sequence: TGTGCCAGCAGCCTCACTCCGGGTAGCGGTGGCACTGAAGCTTTCTTT. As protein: CASSLTPGSGGTEAFF.

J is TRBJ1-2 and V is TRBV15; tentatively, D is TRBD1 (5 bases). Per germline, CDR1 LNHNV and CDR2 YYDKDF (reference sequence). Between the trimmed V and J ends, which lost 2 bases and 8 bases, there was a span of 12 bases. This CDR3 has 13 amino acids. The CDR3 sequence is CATSRWAGFGYTF. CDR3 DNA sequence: TGTGCCACCAGCAGATGGGCAGGGTTCGGCTACACCTTC.

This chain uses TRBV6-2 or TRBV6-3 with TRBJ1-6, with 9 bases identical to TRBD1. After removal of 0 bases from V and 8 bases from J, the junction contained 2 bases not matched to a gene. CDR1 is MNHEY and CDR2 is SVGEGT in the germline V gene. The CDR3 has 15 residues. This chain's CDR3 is CASSYSGQGYSPLHF. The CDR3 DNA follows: TGTGCCAGCAGTTACTCCGGACAGGGGTATTCACCCCTCCACTTT.

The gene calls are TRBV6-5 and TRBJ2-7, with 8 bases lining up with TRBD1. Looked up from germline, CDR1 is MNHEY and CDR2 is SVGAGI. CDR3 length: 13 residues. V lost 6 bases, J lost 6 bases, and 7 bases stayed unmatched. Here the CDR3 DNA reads TGTGCCAGCAGACACCAGGGGGCAGCCGAGCAGTACTTC. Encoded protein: CASRHQGAAEQYF.

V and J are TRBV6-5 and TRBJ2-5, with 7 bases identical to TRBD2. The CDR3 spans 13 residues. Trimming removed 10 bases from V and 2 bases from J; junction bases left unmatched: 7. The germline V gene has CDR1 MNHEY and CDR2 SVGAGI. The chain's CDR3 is CATLAVIQETQYF. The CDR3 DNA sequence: TGTGCCACCCTAGCGGTTATACAAGAGACCCAGTACTTC.

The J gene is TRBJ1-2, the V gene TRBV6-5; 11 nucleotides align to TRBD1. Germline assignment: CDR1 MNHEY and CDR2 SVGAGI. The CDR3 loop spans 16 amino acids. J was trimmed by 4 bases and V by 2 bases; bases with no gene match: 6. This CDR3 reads CASSYQRTGGGYGYTF. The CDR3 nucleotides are TGTGCCAGCAGTTACCAACGGACAGGGGGCGGCTATGGCTACACCTTC.

The CDR3 bases are TGTGCCAGCAGCTTATCACTTCCCGAGCAGTACTTC. Encoded protein: CASSLSLPEQYF. The chain couples TRBV11-2 to TRBJ2-7; no definite D call. Trimming left V 2 bases short and J 6 bases short, with 8 bases between. The CDR3 totals 12 residues. Per the germline V gene, CDR1 is SGHAT and CDR2 is FQNNGV.

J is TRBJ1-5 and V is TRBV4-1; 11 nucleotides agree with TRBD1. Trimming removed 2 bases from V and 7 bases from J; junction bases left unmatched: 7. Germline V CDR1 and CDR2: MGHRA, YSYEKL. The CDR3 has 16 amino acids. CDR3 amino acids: CASSQPGQGGEQPQHF. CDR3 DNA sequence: TGCGCCAGCAGCCAACCGGGACAGGGGGGCGAACAGCCCCAGCATTTT.

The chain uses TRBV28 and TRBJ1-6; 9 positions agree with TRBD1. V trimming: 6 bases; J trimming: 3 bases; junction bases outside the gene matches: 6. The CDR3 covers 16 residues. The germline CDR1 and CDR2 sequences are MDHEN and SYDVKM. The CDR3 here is CASRDDRGFYNSPLHF. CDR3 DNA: TGTGCCAGCAGGGATGACAGGGGGTTCTATAATTCACCCCTCCACTTT.

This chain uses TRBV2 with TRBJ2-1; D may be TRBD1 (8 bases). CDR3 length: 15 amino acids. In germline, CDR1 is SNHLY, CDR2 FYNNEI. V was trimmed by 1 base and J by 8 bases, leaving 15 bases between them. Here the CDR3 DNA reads TGTGCCAGCAGTGAAGAAACAGGGGGGGGTCATGAGCAGTTCTTC. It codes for CASSEETGGGHEQFF.

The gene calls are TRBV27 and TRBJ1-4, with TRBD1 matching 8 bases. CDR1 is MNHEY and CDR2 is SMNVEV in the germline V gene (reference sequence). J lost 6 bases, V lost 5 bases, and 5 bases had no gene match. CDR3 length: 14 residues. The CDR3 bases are TGTGCCAGCAGTCGCGGACAGGGCCATGAAAAACTGTTTTTT. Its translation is CASSRGQGHEKLFF.

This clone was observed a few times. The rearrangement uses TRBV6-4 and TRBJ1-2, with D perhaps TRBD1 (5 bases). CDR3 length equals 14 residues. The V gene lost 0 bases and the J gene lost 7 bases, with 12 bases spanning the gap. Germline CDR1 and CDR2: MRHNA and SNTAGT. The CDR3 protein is CASSDSSGAGGYTF. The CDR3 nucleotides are TGTGCCAGCAGTGACTCAAGTGGGGCCGGTGGCTACACCTTC.

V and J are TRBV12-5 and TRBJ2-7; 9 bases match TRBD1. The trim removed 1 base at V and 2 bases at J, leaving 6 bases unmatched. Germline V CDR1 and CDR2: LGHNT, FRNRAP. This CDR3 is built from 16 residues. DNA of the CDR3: TGTGCTAGTGGTTTGGACCCGGGACAGGGAACCTACGAGCAGTACTTC. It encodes CASGLDPGQGTYEQYF.